A single sample gave rise to the 24 T cell receptor beta chains below, sequenced in a study of blood T cell repertoires in COVID-19. The assay was immunoSEQ multiplex PCR, and TCRdb's table has in-frame clones only and misses some. In the table there are hundreds of thousands of clones, 91% of which are singletons. The sample consisted of peripheral blood. All receptors come from a woman in her late teens or twenties who had recovered from COVID-19.

The sample holds one count of this clone. The identical CDR3 is also encoded by other nucleotide sequences in the sample. The chain links TRBV7-2 to TRBJ1-2; 12 bases match TRBD1. Trimming removed 1 base from V and 4 bases from J; junction bases left unmatched: 1. This CDR3 is built from 15 residues. Germline CDR1 is SGHTA and CDR2 is FQGNSA. CDR3 DNA sequence: TGTGCCAGCAGCTTAGTGGGACAGGGGGCCTATGGCTACACCTTC. Translating it yields CASSLVGQGAYGYTF.

The chain carries TRBV5-1 and TRBJ2-1, with D perhaps TRBD2 (5 bases). The CDR3 spans 17 residues. CDR1 SGHRS and CDR2 YFSETQ come from the germline V gene. V shed 2 bases and J shed 6 bases, with 21 bases lying between them. For the CDR3, the DNA is TGCGCCAGCAGCTTTGACTCCCCGGGCCGCGCGGGCAATGAGCAGTTCTTC. This codes for CASSFDSPGRAGNEQFF. Drawing the rest from reference TRBV5-1 and TRBJ2-1, the complete variable domain is KAGVTQTPRYLIKTRGQQVTLSCSPISGHRSVSWYQQTPGQGLQFLFEYFSETQRNKGNFPGRFSGRQFSNSRSEMNVSTLELGDSALYLCASSFDSPGRAGNEQFFGPGTRLTVL.

The genes are TRBV29-1 and TRBJ1-2, with TRBD1 as a possible D gene (5 bases). Between the trimmed V and J ends, which lost 2 bases and 9 bases, there was a span of 10 bases. The V gene's germline CDR1 is SQVTM and CDR2 ANQGSEA. This CDR3 is built from 11 residues. The CDR3, as DNA: TGCAGCGTTGAACAGGGCTCTCGCTACACCTTC. Translation: CSVEQGSRYTF.

The V call is TRBV6-1, the J call TRBJ2-7; possible D gene TRBD2, 6 bases. V was cut by 0 bases and J by 4 bases, with 16 bases left in between. CDR1 is MNHNS and CDR2 is SASEGT in the germline V gene. CDR3 length: 16 amino acids. CDR3 DNA: TGTGCCAGCAGTGAAGCCCTTGGCAATAGCGGTTACGAGCAGTACGTC. Protein sequence: CASSEALGNSGYEQYV.

In this sample, this clone turned up a few times. V is TRBV7-8 and J is TRBJ1-3; no firm D call. The CDR3 contains 14 residues. V was pared by 2 bases and J by 1 base, with 6 bases between. CDR1 SGHVS and CDR2 FQNEAQ come from the germline V gene. The CDR3, as DNA: TGTGCCAGCAGCTTAAGAGGGTCTGGAAACACCATATATTTT. Translated, it gives CASSLRGSGNTIYF.

The chain has TRBV6-5 and TRBJ1-1, with TRBD1 identical over 7 bases. With V trimmed by 5 bases and J by 0 bases, 3 bases remained unmatched. This CDR3 spans 14 amino acids. Per the germline V gene, CDR1 is MNHEY and CDR2 is SVGAGI. CDR3 coding DNA: TGTGCCAGCAGTCCCAGGGGGATGAACACTGAAGCTTTCTTT. Translation gives CASSPRGMNTEAFF.

The CDR3 reads CASSQGGTGDYGYTF. The CDR3 coding sequence is TGTGCCAGCAGTCAAGGGGGGACAGGGGACTATGGCTACACCTTC. This chain joins TRBV28 and TRBJ1-2; 10 bases are shared with TRBD1. Germline lookup yields CDR1 MDHEN and CDR2 SYDVKM. V was clipped by 5 bases and J by 3 bases; unmatched bases: 6. The CDR3 is 15 residues long.

The sample holds one count of this clone. The chain links TRBV15 to TRBJ1-1; a possible D gene is TRBD1 (5 bases). This CDR3 has 11 residues. CDR1 LNHNV and CDR2 YYDKDF come from the germline V gene (reference sequence). V was trimmed by 2 bases and J by 8 bases, leaving 6 bases between them. The CDR3, as DNA: TGTGCCACCAGCAGACAGGGCGAAGCTTTCTTT. Translation: CATSRQGEAFF.

The rearrangement uses TRBV11-2 and TRBJ1-4, with D possibly matching TRBD1 (5 bases). CDR1 and CDR2 from the germline V gene are SGHAT and FQNNGV. V lost 5 bases and J 7 bases, leaving 14 bases between the germline ends. This CDR3 contains 14 residues. The CDR3 nucleotides read TGTGCCAGCAGCCCCCGGGAGGGGTTTGAAAAACTGTTTTTT. Its protein is CASSPREGFEKLFF.

V and J are TRBV3-1 (or the pseudogene TRBV3-2) and TRBJ1-3; a possible D gene is TRBD1 (6 bases). Germline assignment: CDR1 LGHDT and CDR2 YNNKEL (reference sequence). This CDR3 has 20 amino acids. With 3 bases removed from V and 1 base from J, the gap between germline ends came to 25 bases. CDR3 region: CASSHINFNRVVGSGNTIYF. Here the CDR3 DNA reads TGTGCCAGCAGCCACATAAACTTTAACAGGGTAGTCGGGTCTGGAAACACCATATATTTT.

The V gene is TRBV18, the J gene TRBJ2-1, with 9 bases matching TRBD2. Germline V CDR1 and CDR2: KGHSH, LQKENI. The CDR3 is 17 amino acids. V lost 0 bases, J lost 9 bases, and 12 bases stayed unmatched. CDR3 sequence (DNA): TGTGCCAGCTCACCACCCTCTGCGGGAGGGCCAATTATTGAGCAGTTCTTC. Translated: CASSPPSAGGPIIEQFF. Variable domain in full (rest from reference TRBV18 and TRBJ2-1): NAGVMQNPRHLVRRRGQEARLRCSPMKGHSHVYWYRQLPEEGLKFMVYLQKENIIDESGMPKERFSAEFPKEGPSILRIQQVVRGDSAAYFCASSPPSAGGPIIEQFFGPGTRLTVL.

To note about this clone: Other DNA variants within this sample encode the same CDR3. V and J are TRBV10-1 and TRBJ2-1, with D maybe TRBD2 (5 bases). This CDR3 is 13 amino acids long. The V end lost 3 bases, the J end lost 5 bases, and 8 bases lay between the germline ends. CDR1 is WNHNN, CDR2 SYGVQD, per germline (reference sequence). CDR3 sequence: CASSDGGDNEQFF. The CDR3 nucleotides are TGCGCCAGCAGTGACGGAGGCGACAATGAGCAGTTCTTC.

The CDR3 nucleotides are TGTGCCAGCAGTTCCTATGGACGGGGGGAGCAGTACGTC. This codes for CASSSYGRGEQYV. The chain is built from TRBV28 and TRBJ2-7; D perhaps matches TRBD2 (6 bases). The CDR3 sequence is 13 residues long. From germline, CDR1 is MDHEN and CDR2 SYDVKM. Deletions cut 4 bases from V and 7 bases from J, with 14 bases between.

In this sample, this clone turned up once. The chain uses TRBV10-1 and TRBJ1-2, with 7 bases identical to TRBD1. In germline, CDR1 is WNHNN, CDR2 SYGVQD (reference sequence). Germline trimming cut 3 bases from V and 5 bases from J; bases unmatched to any gene: 3. The CDR3 has 13 residues. The CDR3 bases are TGCGCCAGCAGTGAAAACAGGGGATATGGCTACACCTTC. Its protein product is CASSENRGYGYTF.

The genes are TRBV27 and TRBJ2-1; D is uncertain. This CDR3 comprises 15 residues. CDR1 and CDR2 (germline): MNHEY, SMNVEV (reference sequence). Trimming removed 2 bases at V and 5 bases at J, with 13 bases between. The CDR3 sequence is CASSLLRNQNNEQFF. The CDR3 region has the DNA TGTGCCAGCAGTTTACTCAGGAACCAAAACAATGAGCAGTTCTTC.

V is TRBV7-9 and J is TRBJ1-1, with D unclear. The V gene's germline CDR1 is SEHNR and CDR2 FQNEAQ (reference sequence). Deletions cut 0 bases from V and 3 bases from J, with 11 bases between. CDR3 length equals 15 residues. The CDR3 DNA reads as TGTGCCAGCAGCTTAGCCATGACACCTTACACTGAAGCTTTCTTT. This sequence encodes CASSLAMTPYTEAFF.

This chain links TRBV7-9 with TRBJ2-1; D might be TRBD1 (5 bases). Deletions cut 5 bases from V and 9 bases from J, with 17 bases between. The germline V gene encodes CDR1 SEHNR and CDR2 FQNEAQ (reference sequence). The CDR3 has 14 amino acids. CDR3 amino acids: CASSLSPSQGEQFF. The CDR3 coding sequence is TGTGCCAGCAGCCTTAGCCCCTCTCAGGGTGAGCAGTTCTTC.

This chain uses TRBV2 with TRBJ2-1; 14 nucleotides match TRBD2. J was trimmed by 7 bases and V by 8 bases; bases with no gene match: 10. Germline V CDR1 and CDR2: SNHLY, FYNNEI. The CDR3 runs 16 residues. DNA of the CDR3: TGTGCCAGCGGGACTAGCGGGAGCAACCCTAGAAATGAGCAGTTCTTC. Encoded protein: CASGTSGSNPRNEQFF.

The chain couples TRBV7-9 to TRBJ2-6; D perhaps matches TRBD1 (6 bases). V was pared by 6 bases and J by 0 bases, with 15 bases between. This CDR3 region has 17 residues. The germline CDR1 and CDR2 sequences are SEHNR and FQNEAQ (reference sequence). The CDR3 DNA sequence: TGTGCCAGCAGTGGGCTGGACAGATTCTCTGGGGCCAACGTCCTGACTTTC. It encodes CASSGLDRFSGANVLTF.

This clone showed up just once. The chain links TRBV10-3 to TRBJ1-1; D is uncertain. Germline CDR1 is ENHRY and CDR2 is SYGVKD. Trimming left V 6 bases short and J 2 bases short, with 13 bases between. The CDR3 has 14 residues. The CDR3 sequence: CAIRRGGSNTEAFF. As DNA, the CDR3 is TGTGCCATCAGGCGAGGAGGGTCCAACACTGAAGCTTTCTTT.

The chain couples TRBV5-4 to TRBJ2-1; 12 nucleotides align to TRBD2. V trimming: 0 bases; J trimming: 8 bases; junction bases outside the gene matches: 15. CDR1 and CDR2 from the germline V gene are SGHNT and YYREEE (reference sequence). This CDR3 is 19 amino acids long. The CDR3 DNA reads as TGTGCCAGCAGCTTGGATGAGGCCCTCCGACTAGCGGGAGTCCATGAGCAGTTCTTC. Encoded protein: CASSLDEALRLAGVHEQFF.

The rearrangement links TRBV12-5 to TRBJ2-1; 10 bases match TRBD2. Unmatched junction bases numbered 17, after V lost 2 bases and J lost 10 bases. The CDR3 contains 18 residues. The germline CDR1 and CDR2 sequences are LGHNT and FRNRAP. CDR3 DNA sequence: TGTGCTAGTGGTTTGCACGGGGTTCCTAGCGGGAGAAGATGGGAGCAGTTCTTC. Amino acid sequence: CASGLHGVPSGRRWEQFF. The variable domain in full, completed from reference TRBV12-5 and TRBJ2-1, reads DARVTQTPRHKVTEMGQEVTMRCQPILGHNTVFWYRQTMMQGLELLAYFRNRAPLDDSGMPKDRFSAEMPDATLATLKIQPSEPRDSAVYFCASGLHGVPSGRRWEQFFGPGTRLTVL.

The V and J genes are TRBV5-1 and TRBJ1-2; TRBD1 might be the D (6 bases). The CDR3 loop spans 13 amino acids. V gave up 1 base and J gave up 4 bases, with 8 bases separating them. The germline CDR1 and CDR2 sequences are SGHRS and YFSETQ. The CDR3 DNA is TGCGCCAGCAGCTTGACAGGGACCTATGGCTACACCTTC. Translated, it gives CASSLTGTYGYTF.

This clone was found once. The rearrangement joins TRBV11-3 to TRBJ2-3; 8 bases map to TRBD2. Per germline, CDR1 SGHNT and CDR2 YENEEA. Trimming took 5 bases from V and 0 from J; bases not matched to a gene: 7. The length of the CDR3 is 16 residues. The CDR3 DNA reads as TGTGCCAGCAGCCACGCTAGCGGGTTTAGCACAGATACGCAGTATTTT. Translated: CASSHASGFSTDTQYF.